The 10 T cell receptor beta chains below all came from one sample that was sequenced in a study of blood T cells in healthy people across ages. A sample-barcoded 5' primer and a J-beta primer mix were used in a second PCR of about 7 to 12 cycles. TCRdb reanalysed the 5' RACE reads using MiXCR and keeps one entry per CDR3 protein. Of around 1,900,000 distinct CDR3 sequences listed, roughly two fifths are singletons. Sequenced input: blood. The receptors stem from a human donor in good health.

The V and J genes are TRBV7-2 and TRBJ1-3; D is uncertain. The CDR3 consists of 17 residues. Trimming took 0 bases from V and 0 from J, leaving 12 bases between them. Germline-derived CDR1 and CDR2 are SGHTA and FQGNSA. The CDR3 DNA sequence: TGTGCCAGCAGCTTAGCTGGAGGGTTTCTCTCTGGAAACACCATATATTTT. This sequence encodes CASSLAGGFLSGNTIYF.

This chain links TRBV6-2 or TRBV6-3 with TRBJ1-2; perhaps TRBD1 as D (5 bases). The ends were cut back, 10 bases at V and 1 base at J, with 16 bases in the middle. The CDR3 is 14 residues long. Germline CDR1 is MNHEY and CDR2 is SVGEGT. In DNA form, the CDR3 reads TGTGCCACCGTCAAGCACCAGGGTAACTATGGCTACACCTTC. This codes for CATVKHQGNYGYTF.

This clonotype was seen a few times. V is TRBV6-2 or TRBV6-3 and J is TRBJ2-1; 8 bases map to TRBD1. J gave up 6 bases and V 10 bases, and 5 bases lay outside the gene matches. This CDR3 is 12 amino acids long. Looked up from germline, CDR1 is MNHEY and CDR2 is SVGEGT. The CDR3 here is CAIRDRINEQFF. The CDR3 DNA follows: TGTGCCATCCGGGACAGGATCAATGAGCAGTTCTTC.

This clonotype appeared a few times. This chain joins TRBV2 and TRBJ2-3, with D possibly being TRBD1 or TRBD2 (5 bases each). The CDR3 length is 15 residues. Trimming shortened V by 5 bases and J by 2 bases, and 14 bases separated the two germline ends. Germline CDR1 SNHLY, CDR2 FYNNEI. The chain's CDR3 is CASSRSGTTTDTQYF. Here the CDR3 DNA reads TGTGCCAGCAGTAGGTCCGGGACCACCACAGATACGCAGTATTTT.

This chain joins TRBV7-2 and TRBJ1-2; no clear D gene. Germline assignment: CDR1 SGHTA and CDR2 FQGNSA. The CDR3 loop spans 14 amino acids. V was cut by 5 bases and J by 6 bases, with 16 bases left in between. CDR3 sequence reads: CASSLRKGLDGYTF. In nucleotides, the CDR3 is TGTGCCAGCAGCCTCAGGAAGGGTTTAGATGGCTACACCTTC.

The gene calls are TRBV2 and TRBJ2-1, with TRBD2 matching over 8 bases. The V and J ends lost 2 bases and 8 bases, in that order; junction bases with no gene match: 8. The germline CDR1 and CDR2 sequences are SNHLY and FYNNEI. The CDR3 loop spans 15 amino acids. The CDR3 here is CASSELAGGGDEQFF. CDR3 bases: TGTGCCAGCAGTGAATTGGCGGGGGGAGGGGATGAGCAGTTCTTC.

The rearrangement joins TRBV29-1 to TRBJ2-7, with TRBD2 identical over 9 bases. Germline V gene sequence: CDR1 SQVTM, CDR2 ANQGSEA. The CDR3 is 14 residues long. Trimming cost V 0 bases and J 7 bases; bases outside gene matches: 7. The chain's CDR3 is CSVEDYGAGGEQYF. The CDR3 nucleotides read TGCAGCGTTGAAGATTATGGTGCGGGGGGGGAGCAGTACTTC.

This clonotype was seen a few times. The chain recombines TRBV2 with TRBJ2-3; possibly TRBD1 for D (5 bases). The germline CDR1 and CDR2 sequences are SNHLY and FYNNEI. With 2 bases removed from V and 5 bases from J, the gap between germline ends came to 14 bases. This CDR3 has 15 residues. The CDR3, as DNA: TGTGCCAGCAGTGAAAGGGCAGGGCTGAGAGATACGCAGTATTTT. Translation: CASSERAGLRDTQYF.

Only a few counts were recorded for this clonotype. The V gene is TRBV20-1, the J gene TRBJ2-4; 7 nucleotides match TRBD1. Gene TRBJ2-7 matches the end of the DNA better, so the J call may be wrong. This CDR3 is 12 amino acids long. Germline V CDR1 and CDR2: DFQATT, SNEGSKA (reference sequence). The DNA for the CDR3 is TGCAGTGCCGTACAGGGGTTTTACGAGCAGTACTTC. Residues: CSAVQGFYEQYF.

V gene TRBV29-1 combines with J gene TRBJ1-5; D is perhaps TRBD1 (5 bases). V lost 6 bases and J lost 5, with 14 bases in between. The CDR3 extends over 13 amino acids. Germline V CDR1 and CDR2: SQVTM, ANQGSEA. The CDR3 nucleotides read TGCAGCGTGGCGGGGGACGGGGATCAGCCCCAGCATTTT. Encoded protein: CSVAGDGDQPQHF.